This TCR beta chain was captured in a study of blood T cell repertoires in COVID-19. About the study: T cells, B-cell-depleted T cells, or PBMCs supplied cDNA or gDNA.

This clone was recorded once. Germline CDR1 is LNHDA and CDR2 is SQIVND (reference sequence). This CDR3 region has 12 residues. V was shortened by 4 bases and J by 8 bases, with 8 bases between the two germline ends. As handled by the study authors: Reference gene primer amplification yielded estimated nucleated cell counts. Profiling relied on immunoSEQ multiplex PCR, and the TCRdb table lists in-frame clones only, not all of them. V, J and clone size were drawn from that table, and D and trimming were deduced from the DNA. The sample has around 150,000 clones, roughly 80% seen once. The chain uses TRBV19 and TRBJ1-4; no clear D gene. The receptor's source is a woman aged 45-65 years with active or convalescent COVID-19. Source material: peripheral blood. The CDR3, as DNA: TGTGCCAGTAGTACCTCGAGGGAAAAACTGTTTTTT. Amino acids: CASSTSREKLFF.